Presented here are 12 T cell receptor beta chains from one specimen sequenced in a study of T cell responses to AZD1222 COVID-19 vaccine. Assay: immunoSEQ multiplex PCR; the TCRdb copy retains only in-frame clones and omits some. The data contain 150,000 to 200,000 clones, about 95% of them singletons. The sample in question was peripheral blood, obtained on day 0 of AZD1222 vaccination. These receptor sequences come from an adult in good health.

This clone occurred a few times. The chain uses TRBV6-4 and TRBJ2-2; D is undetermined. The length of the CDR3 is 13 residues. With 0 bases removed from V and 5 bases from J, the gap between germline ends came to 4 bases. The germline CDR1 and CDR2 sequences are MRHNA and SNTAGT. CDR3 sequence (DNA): TGTGCCAGCAGTGACTCACAAACCGGGGAGCTGTTTTTT. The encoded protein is CASSDSQTGELFF.

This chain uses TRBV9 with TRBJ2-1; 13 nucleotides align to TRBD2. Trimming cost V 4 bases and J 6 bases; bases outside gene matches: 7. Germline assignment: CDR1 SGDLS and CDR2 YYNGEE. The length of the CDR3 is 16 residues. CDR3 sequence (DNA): TGTGCCAGCAGCTACCCCAGGACTAGCGGGAGCAATGAGCAGTTCTTC. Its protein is CASSYPRTSGSNEQFF.

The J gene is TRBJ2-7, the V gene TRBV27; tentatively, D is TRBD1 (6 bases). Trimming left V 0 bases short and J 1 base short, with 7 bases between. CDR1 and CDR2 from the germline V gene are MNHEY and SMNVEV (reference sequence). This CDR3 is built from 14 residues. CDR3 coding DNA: TGTGCCAGCAGTTTATCGGGGACATCCTACGAGCAGTACTTC. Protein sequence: CASSLSGTSYEQYF.

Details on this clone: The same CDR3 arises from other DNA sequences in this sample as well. Written as DNA, the CDR3 is TGCGCCAGCAGTCCCGGACAGCTCCAAGAGACCCAGTACTTC. It codes for CASSPGQLQETQYF. The chain combines TRBV5-1 with TRBJ2-5, with D perhaps TRBD1 (6 bases). Germline V gives CDR1 SGHRS, CDR2 YFSETQ. Trimming cost V 5 bases and J 1 base, with 12 bases left between them. The CDR3 has 14 amino acids.

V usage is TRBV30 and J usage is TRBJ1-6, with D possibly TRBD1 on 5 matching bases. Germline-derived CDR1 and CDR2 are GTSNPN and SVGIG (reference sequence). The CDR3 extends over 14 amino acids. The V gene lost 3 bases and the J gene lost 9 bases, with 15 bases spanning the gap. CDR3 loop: CAWRTVSLASPLHF. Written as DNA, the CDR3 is TGTGCCTGGAGGACAGTAAGCTTGGCTTCACCCCTCCACTTT.

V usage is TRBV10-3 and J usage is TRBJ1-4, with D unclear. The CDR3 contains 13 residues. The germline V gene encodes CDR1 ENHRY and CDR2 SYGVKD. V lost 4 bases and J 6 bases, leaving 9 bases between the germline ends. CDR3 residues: CAISVQRDEKLFF. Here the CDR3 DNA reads TGTGCCATCAGTGTACAGCGGGATGAAAAACTGTTTTTT.

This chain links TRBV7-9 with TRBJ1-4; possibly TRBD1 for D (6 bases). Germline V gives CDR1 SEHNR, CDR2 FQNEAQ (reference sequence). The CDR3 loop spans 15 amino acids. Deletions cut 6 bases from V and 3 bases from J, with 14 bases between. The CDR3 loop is CASRPNRAANEKLFF. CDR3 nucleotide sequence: TGTGCCAGCAGGCCCAACAGGGCGGCTAATGAAAAACTGTTTTTT.

This chain's CDR3 is CASKRGDRLYEQYF. The CDR3 DNA reads TGTGCCAGCAAGAGAGGGGACAGACTCTACGAGCAGTACTTC. The chain employs TRBV6-5 and TRBJ2-7, with 7 positions matching TRBD1. CDR3 length: 14 amino acids. Germline V gene data show CDR1 as MNHEY and CDR2 as SVGAGI. J was trimmed by 3 bases and V by 7 bases; bases with no gene match: 9.

The CDR3: CASSRTVLGQPQHF. The CDR3 nucleotides read TGTGCCAGTTCCAGGACAGTACTAGGTCAGCCCCAGCATTTT. V is TRBV19 and J is TRBJ1-5, with TRBD1 as a possible D gene (6 bases). Germline V gene lookup returns CDR1 LNHDA and CDR2 SQIVND (reference sequence). This CDR3 is 14 amino acids long. With 8 bases removed from V and 6 bases from J, the gap between germline ends came to 17 bases.

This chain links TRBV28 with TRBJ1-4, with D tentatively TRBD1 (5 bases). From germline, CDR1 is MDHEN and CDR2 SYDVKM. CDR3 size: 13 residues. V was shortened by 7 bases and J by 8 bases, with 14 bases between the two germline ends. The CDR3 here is CASIGGVPEKLFF. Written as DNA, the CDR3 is TGTGCCAGCATCGGGGGGGTCCCAGAAAAACTGTTTTTT.

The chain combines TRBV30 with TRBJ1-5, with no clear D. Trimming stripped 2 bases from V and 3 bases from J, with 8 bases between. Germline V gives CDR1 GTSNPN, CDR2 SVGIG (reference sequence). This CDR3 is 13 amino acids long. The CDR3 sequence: CAWSKRDNQPQHF. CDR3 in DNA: TGTGCCTGGAGTAAACGGGACAATCAGCCCCAGCATTTT.

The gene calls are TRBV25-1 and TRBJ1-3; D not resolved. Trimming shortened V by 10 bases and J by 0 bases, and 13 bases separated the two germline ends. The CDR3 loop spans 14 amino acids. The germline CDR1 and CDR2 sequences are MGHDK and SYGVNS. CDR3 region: CATSDPISGNTIYF. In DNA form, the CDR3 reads TGTGCCACCTCGGATCCGATCTCTGGAAACACCATATATTTT.